These 6 T cell receptor beta chains were sequenced from one sample in a study of blood T cell repertoires in COVID-19. Sequencing was performed with immunoSEQ multiplex PCR; in TCRdb, only in-frame clones are kept and a portion is missing. This table has 350,000 to 400,000 clones, 85% to 90% appearing once. The sequenced sample was peripheral blood. These receptor sequences come from a man younger than 35 with active or convalescent COVID-19.

The rearrangement links TRBV28 to TRBJ2-5; 9 bases map to TRBD2. V lost 3 bases to trimming and J lost 5 bases; unmatched junction nucleotides: 7. This CDR3 region has 15 residues. Germline assignment: CDR1 MDHEN and CDR2 SYDVKM. The CDR3 nucleotides are TGTGCCAGCAGTTTTCTCGCGGGAGGGACGGAGACCCAGTACTTC. This encodes CASSFLAGGTETQYF.

J is TRBJ2-3 and V is TRBV5-1; D might be TRBD2 (5 bases). This CDR3 region has 16 residues. V lost 4 bases, J lost 0 bases, and 15 bases lay in between. Germline CDR1 SGHRS, CDR2 YFSETQ. The CDR3, as DNA: TGCGCCAGCAGCACCCGGGGAGCTACAAGCACAGATACGCAGTATTTT. Translated: CASSTRGATSTDTQYF.

The chain uses TRBV28 and TRBJ1-1; weak D call: TRBD1 (6 bases). V lost 4 bases and J 4 bases, leaving 13 bases between the germline ends. The CDR3 loop spans 14 amino acids. Per the germline V gene, CDR1 is MDHEN and CDR2 is SYDVKM. CDR3 sequence: CASSSWTAGTEAFF. Written as DNA, the CDR3 is TGTGCCAGCAGTTCATGGACAGCTGGCACTGAAGCTTTCTTT.

As for this clone: The identical CDR3 is also encoded by other nucleotide sequences in the sample. The chain carries TRBV7-6 and TRBJ1-1, with D uncertain. Trimming pared 2 bases from V and 0 bases from J, leaving 7 bases between. The length of the CDR3 is 14 residues. CDR1 is SGHVS, CDR2 FNYEAQ, per germline. The CDR3 protein is CASSLNSLNTEAFF. The CDR3 DNA follows: TGTGCCAGCAGCTTAAATTCGTTGAACACTGAAGCTTTCTTT.

The chain recombines TRBV7-2 with TRBJ2-2; 10 nucleotides line up with TRBD1. V gave up 7 bases and J gave up 7 bases; unmatched junction bases: 18. The CDR3 runs 18 residues. Germline V gene data show CDR1 as SGHTA and CDR2 as FQGNSA. The DNA of the CDR3 is TGTGCCAGCAACTTCGATGTTCGGAGACAGGGGGCAGGCGGGGAGCTGTTTTTT. This encodes CASNFDVRRQGAGGELFF.

The V call is TRBV2, the J call TRBJ2-6, with D uncertain. V was trimmed by 4 bases and J by 0 bases, leaving 13 bases between them. This CDR3 is 17 amino acids long. Germline assignment: CDR1 SNHLY and CDR2 FYNNEI. Here the CDR3 reads CASSGAISYSGANVLTF. The CDR3 bases are TGTGCCAGCAGTGGGGCGATCAGCTACTCTGGGGCCAACGTCCTGACTTTC.